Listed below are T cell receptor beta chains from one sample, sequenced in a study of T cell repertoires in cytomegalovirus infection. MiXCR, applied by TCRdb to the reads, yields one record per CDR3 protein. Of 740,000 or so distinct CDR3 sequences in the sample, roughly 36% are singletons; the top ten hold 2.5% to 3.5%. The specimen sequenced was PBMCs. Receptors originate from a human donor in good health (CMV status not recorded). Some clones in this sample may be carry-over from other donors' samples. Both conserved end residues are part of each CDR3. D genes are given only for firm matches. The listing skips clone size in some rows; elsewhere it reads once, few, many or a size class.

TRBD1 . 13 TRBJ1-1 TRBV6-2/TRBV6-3 TGTGCCAGCAGTTACTCGGGAGACAGGGGAGCTTTCTTT CASSYSGDRGAFF
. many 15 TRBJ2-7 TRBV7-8 TGTGCCAGCAGCTTAGGGAATGACACTCGTGCGGGGCAGTACTTC CASSLGNDTRAGQYF
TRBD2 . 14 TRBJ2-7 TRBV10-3 TGTGCCACTTCCGGGACTACCGACTCCTACGAGCAGTACTTC CATSGTTDSYEQYF
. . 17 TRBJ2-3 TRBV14 TGTGCCAGCAGCCAATTGAGGGGGGTGACGTTCCCAGATACGCAGTATTTT CASSQLRGVTFPDTQYF
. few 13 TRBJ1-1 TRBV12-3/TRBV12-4 TGTGCCAGCAGTTTAGCGATGGCCGCTGAAGCTTTCTTT CASSLAMAAEAFF
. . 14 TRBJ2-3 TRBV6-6 TGTGCCAGCACCAACTCCTTATACACAGATACGCAGTATTTT CASTNSLYTDTQYF
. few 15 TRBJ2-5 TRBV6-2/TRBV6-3 TGTGCCAGCAGTTACTCGAGATGGGCCGGGGAGACCCAGTACTTC CASSYSRWAGETQYF
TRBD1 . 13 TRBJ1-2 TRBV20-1 TGCAGTGCTAGTCTGACAGGGACGATGGGCTACACCTTC CSASLTGTMGYTF
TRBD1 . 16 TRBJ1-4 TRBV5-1 TGCGCCAGCAGCTCCTATACGGGACAGCTCCGAGAAAAACTGTTTTTT CASSSYTGQLREKLFF
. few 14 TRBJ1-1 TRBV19 TGTGCCAGTACCGGCATCTTGGGGGGCACTGAAGCTTTCTTT CASTGILGGTEAFF
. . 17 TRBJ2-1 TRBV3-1 TGTGCCAGCAGCCAAGGGGAAAGGGCGCGGTTTGGAAATGAGCAGTTCTTC CASSQGERARFGNEQFF
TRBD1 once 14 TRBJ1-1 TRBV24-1 TGTGCCACCAGGGACAGGGAAAAGAACACTGAAGCTTTCTTT CATRDREKNTEAFF
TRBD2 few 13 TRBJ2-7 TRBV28 TGTGCCAGCCAACTAGCGGGAGTCTACGAGCAGTACTTC CASQLAGVYEQYF
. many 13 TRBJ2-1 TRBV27 TGTGCCAGCAGGAGTAGCGGACACAATGAGCAGTTCTTC CASRSSGHNEQFF
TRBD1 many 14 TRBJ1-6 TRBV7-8 TGTGCCAGCAGCGAGAGACAGGGGAGGTTACCCCTCCACTTT CASSERQGRLPLHF